A single sample gave rise to the 5 T cell receptor beta chains below, sequenced in a study of identical twins. TCRdb called the 5' RACE reads again in MiXCR, with one record for every CDR3 protein. The repertoire includes around 140,000 distinct CDR3 sequences, roughly 3.3% of them detected once, and around 8% sits in the top ten. Sample: memory T cells sorted from blood. The receptors shown here come from a man in his late teens or twenties in good health.

This clonotype was observed many times. The chain uses TRBV29-1 and TRBJ1-2; D remains ambiguous. There are 12 residues in the CDR3. Per the germline V gene, CDR1 is SQVTM and CDR2 is ANQGSEA. Trimming left V 7 bases short and J 0 bases short, with 9 bases between. This CDR3 is CSAQDSNYGYTF. The CDR3 coding sequence is TGCAGCGCTCAAGATTCTAACTATGGCTACACCTTC.

This clonotype was seen many times. V usage is TRBV6-5 and J usage is TRBJ1-2; a weak D match, TRBD1 (5 bases). The germline CDR1 and CDR2 sequences are MNHEY and SVGAGI. This CDR3 has 16 amino acids. V lost 1 base and J 0 bases, leaving 12 bases between the germline ends. DNA for the CDR3: TGTGCCAGCAGTTACTTACTGACAGCGACTAACTATGGCTACACCTTC. It specifies CASSYLLTATNYGYTF.

This clonotype was detected many times. The rearrangement uses TRBV5-1 and TRBJ2-7; D gene uncertain. CDR3 size: 9 residues. The germline CDR1 and CDR2 sequences are SGHRS and YFSETQ. CDR3 sequence reads: CASRALKHV. CDR3 coding DNA: TGCGCCAGCAGGGCCCTAAAGCACGTC.

This clonotype has ten or more counts. The J gene is TRBJ2-3, the V gene TRBV7-8; TRBD2 might be the D (5 bases). This CDR3 has 15 residues. Germline V gene data show CDR1 as SGHVS and CDR2 as FQNEAQ. Trimming took off 0 bases at V and 5 bases at J, with 12 bases between the two ends. This CDR3 reads CASSLAGEAGDTQYF. CDR3 nucleotides: TGTGCCAGCAGCTTAGCGGGAGAGGCCGGAGATACGCAGTATTTT.

This clonotype was found many times. The CDR3 nucleotides read TGTGCCAGCAGTTTAGCCCTGGGACAGACCTCCTACAATGAGCAGTTCTTC. This codes for CASSLALGQTSYNEQFF. The J gene is TRBJ2-1, the V gene TRBV12-3 or TRBV12-4; 7 bases line up with TRBD1. CDR3 length equals 17 residues. Unmatched junction bases numbered 5, after V lost 0 bases and J lost 0 bases.